This record covers a single T cell receptor beta chain. This clonotype was found a few times. Its antigen is unknown. No much larger clonotype is one base removed from it; base qualities were not supplied. TCR beta repertoires were profiled from peripheral blood of roughly 13 young patients with multiple sclerosis to demonstrate the VDJtools post-analysis software. The multiple sclerosis patients were children and adolescents between about 6 and 16 years of age. The CDR3 holds 12 amino acids from the cysteine to the phenylalanine. Only the CDR3 portion is preserved as DNA: 36 bases, with reading frame beginning at the first base. Based on the germline V gene, the CDR1 and CDR2 sequences are SQVTM and ANQGSEA. The junction carries 14 bases between V and J, which are trimmed by 7 bases and 5 bases respectively. This sample is drawn from a study of post-analysis software for immune sequencing data (dated by TCRdb to about 2015). A note on the overall study: Recorded disease courses included relapsing-remitting, secondary progressive and progressive-relapsing multiple sclerosis, with some patients lacking subtype annotation. A subset of samples was prepared in parallel using single-end sample barcoding, then pooled and co-amplified after Illumina adapter ligation. The patient repertoires were set against 11 previously published healthy control repertoires from donors whose ages ranged from 6 to 25 years. Summary of the overall study and its limitations: Significantly higher frequencies in patients than in controls were found for roughly 5 TRBV segments, including TRBV5-6, TRBV5-1 and TRBV20-1. The control group was slightly older than the multiple sclerosis patient group. Multiple sclerosis patients had significantly lower normalized Chao1 diversity than controls, a result that suggests substantial peripheral T-cell clonal expansion. When samples were clustered directly using the F measure, samples prepared in the same batch co-clustered strongly, which prompted a batch-effect correction.

The method behind the library was PCR. Sequencer: Illumina HiSeq 2500. Unique molecular identifiers were incorporated into TCR beta cDNA libraries to reduce PCR and sequencing biases. Every 1 to 10 million input T cells yielded approximately 500,000 cDNA molecules, meaning each molecule approximated one T cell. Patient libraries were prepared and sequenced with the same protocol used for the earlier healthy control dataset. Samples belonging to the same batch were prepared together, multiplexed and sequenced on a shared HiSeq lane. The authors' analysis ran thus. Raw barcoded reads were processed with MIGEC, discarding single-read molecular identifier groups before consensus assembly and CDR3 extraction. VDJtools was used for post-analysis of the clonotype tables, with diversity normalized by down-sampling every dataset to the smallest sample size. In repertoire overlap clustering, CDR3 amino acid sequences, but not nucleotide sequences, were matched to correct batch-related cross-sample contamination. The public reads were quality trimmed at Q25 with fastp and then assembled into clones with MiXCR by TCRdb, keeping productive beta chains. Entries are consolidated by CDR3 protein sequence, retaining the most common genes and DNA. These V and J calls originate from TCRdb's pipeline instead of the authors' own analysis. The sample table holds hundreds of thousands of distinct CDR3 sequences, of which roughly 27% were seen once. Approximately 0.55% of the sample belongs to the ten largest clones.

This sequence was found in a girl aged 5 to 17 with multiple sclerosis. The material sequenced was blood. The chain couples TRBV29-1 to TRBJ2-5; TRBD1 is a weak D gene call, 6 bases matching. The sequenced DNA: TGCAGCGCTACGGTGGGGGCGGAGACCCAGTACTTC. Translated, this gives CSATVGAETQYF.